This entry features one T cell receptor (beta chain) sequence. An end of the junction differs from the germline gene, which may be a read error. Cohort allocation depended upon clinical history that participants reported. In Cohort 3, a recovered donor had either two negative PCRs, clearance, or symptom resolution. This entry is derived from a study of blood T cell repertoires in COVID-19. Generated by immunoSEQ multiplex PCR, the TCRdb table keeps only in-frame clones and is missing some. The table includes 130,000 to 150,000 clones, 70% to 90% detected once. This CDR3 region has 14 residues. Germline lookup yields CDR1 SEHNR and CDR2 FQNEAQ (reference sequence).

The material sequenced was PBMCs or T cells enriched from blood (not recorded which). The TCR originated in a woman in her thirties or forties who had recovered from COVID-19. The chain uses TRBV7-9 and TRBJ2-1; TRBD2 aligns across 12 bases. For the CDR3, the DNA is TGTGCCAGCAGCCTAGCGGGAGGGTACAATGAGCAGTTCTTC. Its protein is CASSLAGGYNEQFF.